Shown below are 27 T cell receptor beta chains from a single sample sequenced in a study of molecular identifiers for immune sequencing clone quantification. One entry per CDR3 protein results from TCRdb running MiXCR on the PCR reads. The sample lists fewer than 100,000 distinct CDR3 sequences; approximately 22% were seen once. The specimen was naive CD8+ T cells from blood, with Jurkat cell RNA spiked in. Subset meaning: FACS-sorted CD8+CD4-CCR7+CD45RA+ naive T cells. All receptors derive from a human donor in good health. Some libraries in this study had Jurkat cell RNA spiked in.

This clonotype was recorded at least ten times. This chain connects TRBV2 to TRBJ1-1, with 10 bases that match TRBD1. Per the germline V gene, CDR1 is SNHLY and CDR2 is FYNNEI. CDR3 length equals 14 residues. Trimming took 4 bases from V and 10 from J; bases not matched to a gene: 9. CDR3 nucleotides: TGTGCCAGCAGTGCACCCGGGACAGGGGATGGAGCTTTCTTT. Translating gives CASSAPGTGDGAFF. The variable domain in full, completed from reference TRBV2 and TRBJ1-1, reads EPEVTQTPSHQVTQMGQEVILRCVPISNHLYFYWYRQILGQKVEFLVSFYNNEISEKSEIFDDQFSVERPDGSNFTLKIRSTKLEDSAMYFCASSAPGTGDGAFFGQGTRLTVV.

This chain connects TRBV7-9 to TRBJ2-7; TRBD1 aligns across 8 bases. Germline loops: CDR1 SEHNR, CDR2 FQNEAQ (reference sequence). Trimming removed 3 bases from V and 2 bases from J; junction bases left unmatched: 3. The length of the CDR3 is 14 residues. CDR3 bases: TGTGCCAGCAGCTTGGACAGGGACCCCTACGAGCAGTACTTC. This sequence encodes CASSLDRDPYEQYF.

This clonotype was detected a few times. V and J are TRBV4-1 and TRBJ2-7, with 7 bases aligning to TRBD1. This CDR3 is 15 amino acids long. The germline V gene has CDR1 MGHRA and CDR2 YSYEKL. The trim removed 4 bases at V and 0 bases at J, leaving 6 bases unmatched. Here the CDR3 DNA reads TGCGCCAGCAGCCTCCGAACAGGGGACTCCTACGAGCAGTACTTC. It is translated as CASSLRTGDSYEQYF.

As to this clonotype: The CDR3 does not close with the conserved phenylalanine or tryptophan, likely indicating a read error. The J gene is TRBJ1-2, the V gene TRBV7-9; D call uncertain. V was pared by 5 bases and J by 0 bases, with 13 bases between. The CDR3 sequence is 15 residues long. CDR1 is SEHNR, CDR2 FQNEAQ, per germline (reference sequence). The CDR3 here is CASSPSAVSNYGYTL. The CDR3 DNA sequence: TGTGCCAGCAGCCCCTCCGCGGTCTCTAACTATGGCTACACCTTG.

This clonotype was observed at least ten times. The V and J genes are TRBV20-1 and TRBJ2-4; weak D call: TRBD2 (5 bases). Between the trimmed V and J ends, which lost 1 base and 15 bases, there was a span of 13 bases. Looked up from germline, CDR1 is DFQATT and CDR2 is SNEGSKA (reference sequence). The CDR3 sequence is 11 residues long. CDR3 amino acids: CSARVDGVGYF. The CDR3 DNA sequence: TGCAGTGCTAGAGTGGACGGGGTGGGGTACTTC.

This clonotype was counted at least ten times. The rearrangement uses TRBV4-3 and TRBJ2-3; D may be TRBD2 (6 bases). The V end was cut by 3 bases, the J end by 2 bases, with 12 bases between. CDR3 size: 15 residues. CDR1 LGHNA and CDR2 YSLEER come from the germline V gene. CDR3 in amino acids: CASSHSGSTTDTQYF. DNA of the CDR3: TGCGCCAGCAGCCATAGCGGATCTACCACAGATACGCAGTATTTT.

The chain uses TRBV4-3 and TRBJ1-4; TRBD1 matches 10 bases. The V and J ends lost 3 bases and 6 bases, in that order; junction bases with no gene match: 10. This CDR3 has 17 amino acids. CDR1 is LGHNA, CDR2 YSLEER, per germline. The CDR3 DNA is TGCGCCAGCAGCCAGGCCGGGACAGGGGCGCCTTATGAAAAACTGTTTTTT. As protein: CASSQAGTGAPYEKLFF.

This clonotype has ten or more counts. The chain links TRBV9 to TRBJ2-3; 8 nucleotides align to TRBD1. CDR3 length: 16 amino acids. Germline lookup yields CDR1 SGDLS and CDR2 YYNGEE. The V gene end was trimmed by 4 bases and the J gene end by 4 bases; junction bases not matched to a gene: 11. The CDR3, as DNA: TGTGCCAGCAGCCCCATTCAAGGACAGGGTGCAGATACGCAGTATTTT. It encodes CASSPIQGQGADTQYF.

In its sample, this clonotype was seen a few times. The chain has TRBV25-1 and TRBJ2-1; weak D call: TRBD2 (7 bases). The CDR3 consists of 14 residues. Germline CDR1 and CDR2: MGHDK and SYGVNS. The V end lost 5 bases, the J end lost 2 bases, and 10 bases lay between the germline ends. The CDR3 DNA reads TGTGCCAGCAGTATAGGGGGGGCCTACAATGAGCAGTTCTTC. It yields the protein CASSIGGAYNEQFF.

Remarks on this clonotype: A much larger clone differs from this one at a single base, so this may be a read error. The chain carries TRBV4-1 and TRBJ1-1; D is perhaps TRBD1 (6 bases). CDR3 length equals 20 residues. The germline V gene encodes CDR1 MGHRA and CDR2 YSYEKL. The CDR3 bases are TGCGCCAGCAGCCAAGGATACGGGACACGCAAACTCGAGGTGAACACTGAAGCTCTCTTT. It yields the protein CASSQGYGTRKLEVNTEALF.

This clonotype was seen ten or more times. The J gene is TRBJ2-6, the V gene TRBV6-5, with TRBD1 matching 8 bases. The germline gives CDR1 MNHEY, CDR2 SVGAGI. V gave up 7 bases and J gave up 0 bases; unmatched junction bases: 8. This CDR3 comprises 17 residues. CDR3 loop: CASTMGQVFSGANVLTF. The CDR3 nucleotides are TGTGCCAGCACTATGGGACAGGTTTTCTCTGGGGCCAACGTCCTGACTTTC.

This clonotype was detected a few times. This chain uses TRBV7-9 with TRBJ2-7; a possible D gene is TRBD1 (5 bases). CDR1 and CDR2 (germline): SEHNR, FQNEAQ (reference sequence). This CDR3 contains 13 residues. V lost 7 bases, J lost 3 bases, and 13 bases lay in between. The CDR3 DNA follows: TGTGCCAGCACCAGGACACCTGACTACGAGCAGTACTTC. It is translated as CASTRTPDYEQYF.

This clonotype was observed at least ten times. A junction boundary mismatches the germline segment, possibly from a read error. This chain links TRBV7-9 with TRBJ1-1; possibly TRBD1 for D (5 bases). Germline CDR1 SEHNR, CDR2 FQNEAQ (reference sequence). The CDR3 runs to 14 residues. The CDR3 DNA follows: TGTGCCAGCACCTTATTGCAGGGTTTGACTGAAGCTTTCTTT. This translates into CASTLLQGLTEAFF.

The CDR3 loop reads CASSFLAGGPNEQFF. The CDR3, as DNA: TGTGCCAGCAGCTTTTTAGCGGGAGGACCGAATGAGCAGTTCTTC. The V and J genes are TRBV7-3 and TRBJ2-1, with TRBD2 identical over 10 bases. This CDR3 is built from 15 residues. V lost 3 bases and J lost 7; bases outside the gene matches: 6. Looked up from germline, CDR1 is SGHTA and CDR2 is FQGTGA.

The table lists this clonotype with a few counts. The V and J genes are TRBV14 and TRBJ2-7; perhaps TRBD1 as D (6 bases). The CDR3 contains 17 residues. With 1 base removed from V and 0 bases from J, the gap between germline ends came to 16 bases. Germline V CDR1 and CDR2: SGHDN, FVKESK. DNA for the CDR3: TGTGCCAGCAGCCAAGGGATACGGGACAAGAGCTCCTACGAGCAGTACTTC. Its translation: CASSQGIRDKSSYEQYF.

This clonotype was observed many times. The chain couples TRBV7-9 to TRBJ2-3; D is undetermined. CDR1 is SEHNR, CDR2 FQNEAQ, per germline (reference sequence). The CDR3 length is 15 residues. Deletions cut 2 bases from V and 0 bases from J, with 9 bases between. The chain's CDR3 is CASSLISESTDTQYF. The CDR3 DNA follows: TGTGCCAGCAGCTTAATCAGCGAGAGCACAGATACGCAGTATTTT.

This clonotype has ten or more counts. The rearrangement uses TRBV4-3 and TRBJ1-4, with 7 bases matching TRBD1. After removal of 1 base from V and 13 bases from J, the junction contained 21 bases not matched to a gene. The CDR3 covers 18 residues. Germline values: CDR1 LGHNA, CDR2 YSLEER. The CDR3 is CASSQVMKIGTARSGLFF. Written as DNA, the CDR3 is TGCGCCAGCAGCCAAGTGATGAAAATCGGGACAGCGAGATCCGGACTGTTTTTT.

In its sample, this clonotype was seen many times. The V and J genes are TRBV28 and TRBJ2-3; 9 bases match TRBD1. This CDR3 comprises 17 residues. Trimming at V came to 2 bases and at J to 3 bases, leaving 9 bases not matched to a gene. Germline V gene lookup returns CDR1 MDHEN and CDR2 SYDVKM. Here the CDR3 DNA reads TGTGCCAGCAGTTTACAACCGGGACAGGGCCTTACAGATACGCAGTATTTT. Amino acids: CASSLQPGQGLTDTQYF. The full variable domain, rest sourced from reference TRBV28 and TRBJ2-3, is DVKVTQSSRYLVKRTGEKVFLECVQDMDHENMFWYRQDPGLGLRLIYFSYDVKMKEKGDIPEGYSVSREKKERFSLILESASTNQTSMYLCASSLQPGQGLTDTQYFGPGTRLTVL.

The rearrangement links TRBV3-1 to TRBJ2-2; D remains ambiguous. Germline assignment: CDR1 LGHDT and CDR2 YNNKEL (reference sequence). V was trimmed by 8 bases and J by 5 bases, leaving 9 bases between them. The CDR3 spans 12 residues. CDR3 nucleotide sequence: TGTGCCAGCTCGCGGTGGACCGGGGAGCTGTTTTTT. This sequence encodes CASSRWTGELFF.

This clonotype was observed a few times. This CDR3 reads CASSDPSDRRHQPQETQYF. The CDR3 nucleotides read TGTGCCAGCAGTGATCCCTCGGACAGGAGACATCAACCCCAAGAGACCCAGTACTTC. The chain links TRBV2 to TRBJ2-5; 7 nucleotides align to TRBD1. Germline V gene sequence: CDR1 SNHLY, CDR2 FYNNEI. J was trimmed by 1 base and V by 3 bases; bases with no gene match: 17. There are 19 residues in the CDR3.

This clonotype was observed many times. The CDR3 region has the DNA TGTGCCAGCAGTGAAGGCCCCTGGACCGGAGGCACTGAAGCTTTCTTT. It yields the protein CASSEGPWTGGTEAFF. The chain has TRBV2 and TRBJ1-1; no clear D gene. V lost 1 base, J lost 4 bases, and 16 bases lay in between. The CDR3 runs 16 residues. CDR1 SNHLY and CDR2 FYNNEI come from the germline V gene.

With regard to this clonotype: One base away lies a much larger clone, so this may be a sequencing read error. CDR3 sequence: CSARGTDSGNTICF. CDR3 DNA sequence: TGCAGTGCTAGAGGGACAGATTCGGGAAACACCATATGTTTT. The rearrangement links TRBV20-1 to TRBJ1-3; tentative D call: TRBD1 (6 bases). The CDR3 has 14 amino acids. Germline V gene lookup returns CDR1 DFQATT and CDR2 SNEGSKA (reference sequence).

V gene TRBV27 combines with J gene TRBJ1-2, with 9 bases fitting TRBD1. The J segment lost 0 bases and the V segment lost 3 bases, leaving 2 bases of the junction unmatched. Germline CDR1 MNHEY, CDR2 SMNVEV (reference sequence). The CDR3 totals 15 residues. In DNA, the CDR3 is TGTGCCAGCAGTTTTGGACAGGGGCCTAACTATGGCTACACCTTC. Translating gives CASSFGQGPNYGYTF.

This clonotype was seen at least ten times. The V call is TRBV6-5, the J call TRBJ1-1; 7 nucleotides agree with TRBD1. The J segment lost 4 bases and the V segment lost 6 bases, leaving 5 bases of the junction unmatched. This CDR3 region has 13 residues. CDR1 MNHEY and CDR2 SVGAGI come from the germline V gene. CDR3 protein: CASRPQGSTEAFF. CDR3 nucleotides: TGTGCCAGCAGACCACAGGGGAGCACTGAAGCTTTCTTT.

This clonotype was detected only a few times. J is TRBJ1-1 and V is TRBV27; D is uncertain. Germline V CDR1 and CDR2: MNHEY, SMNVEV (reference sequence). The CDR3 covers 15 residues. With 2 bases removed from V and 5 bases from J, the gap between germline ends came to 15 bases. The CDR3 nucleotides are TGTGCCAGCAGTTTAGGGGTCCCCCCGGGAACTGAAGCTTTCTTT. It encodes CASSLGVPPGTEAFF.

The table lists this clonotype with a few counts. This clone may be a read error of a much larger clone one base away. The chain recombines TRBV4-1 with TRBJ2-7, with 7 bases that match TRBD1. The V and J ends lost 3 bases and 3 bases, in that order; junction bases with no gene match: 5. CDR3 size: 14 residues. Germline CDR1 MGHRA, CDR2 YSYEKL. The CDR3 loop is CASSHRDRGYEQYF. The CDR3 nucleotides are TGCGCCAGCAGCCATCGGGACAGAGGCTACGAGCAGTACTTC.

The table lists this clonotype with a count of one. This rearrangement joins TRBV4-1 to TRBJ1-6; D is ambiguous. This CDR3 is 12 amino acids long. Germline CDR1 and CDR2: MGHRA and YSYEKL. V lost 2 bases, J lost 7 bases, and 3 bases lay in between. The CDR3 is CASSQLNSPLHF. In DNA, the CDR3 is TGCGCCAGCAGCCAATTAAATTCACCCCTCCACTTT.